The present T cell receptor beta chain was sequenced within a study of regulatory T cells in long-lasting Graves disease. Study-wide points: Persistent disease was characterized by preferential usage of TRBV28, TRBJ1-2 and TRBJ2-5. TCR diversity was lower in persistent Graves' patients than in newly diagnosed ones.

Assembly of TCR beta libraries relied on iRepertoire HTBI primers together with Arm-PCR of CDR3 regions. TCRdb re-called the multiplex PCR reads through MiXCR, storing one row per CDR3 protein. The data show 350,000 to 450,000 distinct CDR3 sequences, roughly 25% seen once. CDR1 and CDR2 (germline): KGHSH, LQKENI. The CDR3 is made up of 14 amino acids. Trimming removed 5 bases from V and 2 bases from J; junction bases left unmatched: 6. Details on this clonotype: What it binds is not known.

Time point here: persistent/refractory GD, antithyroid drugs over 5 years with positive TRAb. The TCR library was made from RNA that had been extracted from PBMCs in TRIzol. The chain carries TRBV18 and TRBJ2-7, with 7 bases fitting TRBD1. This clonotype originated in a woman between 35 and 50 years old with Graves disease. The sequencing here drew on peripheral blood mononuclear cells (PBMCs), taken when the disease was refractory, from a patient treated with antithyroid drugs. This CDR3 reads CASSSRQGPYEQYF. The CDR3 nucleotides are TGTGCCAGCTCATCTAGACAGGGCCCCTACGAGCAGTACTTC.